This TCR beta chain stems from a study of shared clonotypes between healthy human individuals. Findings of the study overall: Non-shared clonotypes showed lower generation probabilities than clonotypes common to all four donors. Naive subsets usually exceeded memory subsets in estimated richness. Sampling covered nothing but blood. Tissue TCR repertoires likely differ from those found in blood.

Trimming cost V 0 bases and J 6 bases, with 10 bases left between them. The CDR3 length is 14 residues. Germline V gives CDR1 SGHRS, CDR2 YFSETQ. This clone was seen more than once but under ten times. The antigen remains unidentified. At deep level, the assay was performed. Produced via immunoSEQ multiplex PCR; TCRdb's table is partial and in-frame only. The sample holds more than 1 million clones, approximately 80% seen once. This TCR was recovered from a man aged 18-30 years in good health. Some clones in this sample may be carry-over from other donors' samples. Specimen: memory CD4+ T cells from PBMCs. This sample's subset: CD45RA-negative fraction. V and J are TRBV5-1 and TRBJ1-5; D remains ambiguous. The CDR3 DNA reads as TGCGCCAGCAGCTTGGCCGTTGGAACTCAGCCCCAGCATTTT. This translates into CASSLAVGTQPQHF.